The subject of this entry is one T cell receptor (beta chain). V shed 0 bases, J shed 2 bases, and the junction held 8 bases outside the gene matches. This CDR3 spans 18 amino acids. Germline V gene data show CDR1 as SGHTA and CDR2 as FQGTGA. This sample is drawn from a study of blood T cell repertoires in COVID-19. Measured with immunoSEQ multiplex PCR; TCRdb has only the in-frame clones, and not every one. The sample holds about 140,000 clones, about 83% seen once. This clonotype originated in a human donor in a cohort sampled during active COVID-19. Sequenced sample: peripheral blood. The chain couples TRBV7-3 to TRBJ2-2; 8 bases fit TRBD2. The CDR3 sequence: CASSLTKAGATNTGELFF. DNA of the CDR3: TGTGCCAGCAGCTTAACGAAAGCGGGAGCTACCAACACCGGGGAGCTGTTTTTT.